Below are 32 T cell receptor beta chains sequenced from a single sample in a study of blood T cell repertoires in COVID-19. Measured with immunoSEQ multiplex PCR; TCRdb has only the in-frame clones, and not every one. The sample lists 150,000 to 200,000 clones, about 88% occurring once. The sample comprised peripheral blood. The receptor source for this set is a woman aged 25 to 39 with active or convalescent COVID-19.

This clone was seen just once. The chain uses TRBV19 and TRBJ1-4; D gene ambiguous. Trimming left V 3 bases short and J 8 bases short, with 28 bases between. This CDR3 spans 19 amino acids. Germline V gene lookup returns CDR1 LNHDA and CDR2 SQIVND (reference sequence). The DNA for the CDR3 is TGTGCCAGTAGTATCCGGATAGGCGGCCTTTCGAATGAGCTAGAAAAACTGTTTTTT. Amino acid sequence: CASSIRIGGLSNELEKLFF.

The rearrangement joins TRBV2 to TRBJ1-4; 10 positions agree with TRBD1. Per germline, CDR1 SNHLY and CDR2 FYNNEI. This CDR3 has 15 amino acids. J was trimmed by 7 bases and V by 5 bases; bases with no gene match: 7. The CDR3 coding sequence is TGTGCCAGCAGTCCCTCGACAGGGGGCGGTGAAAAACTGTTTTTT. This sequence encodes CASSPSTGGGEKLFF.

J is TRBJ1-1 and V is TRBV4-1; D perhaps matches TRBD1 (6 bases). The CDR3 has 16 amino acids. Deletions cut 0 bases from V and 5 bases from J, with 16 bases between. CDR1 MGHRA and CDR2 YSYEKL come from the germline V gene. CDR3 protein: CASSQDASGVLTEAFF. The CDR3 DNA reads as TGCGCCAGCAGCCAAGATGCTTCAGGGGTATTAACTGAAGCTTTCTTT.

V usage is TRBV5-4 and J usage is TRBJ2-7; D remains unclear. Deletions cut 3 bases from V and 7 bases from J, with 11 bases between. The CDR3 contains 12 residues. Germline lookup yields CDR1 SGHNT and CDR2 YYREEE (reference sequence). The CDR3 sequence is CASSSFNTEQYF. The CDR3 DNA follows: TGTGCCAGCAGCTCGTTTAACACAGAGCAGTACTTC.

CDR3 protein: CAISEPGQGLNEQYF. The CDR3 DNA sequence: TGTGCCATCAGTGAGCCGGGACAGGGGCTGAACGAGCAGTACTTC. The chain is built from TRBV10-3 and TRBJ2-7, with 10 nucleotides matching TRBD1. Per germline, CDR1 ENHRY and CDR2 SYGVKD. Trimming cost V 2 bases and J 5 bases; bases outside gene matches: 6. The CDR3 is made up of 15 amino acids.

J is TRBJ1-4 and V is TRBV4-1, with 8 bases identical to TRBD1. The CDR3 covers 16 residues. Germline V gene data show CDR1 as MGHRA and CDR2 as YSYEKL. V lost 2 bases, J lost 7 bases, and 9 bases stayed unmatched. CDR3 nucleotide sequence: TGCGCCAGCAGCCAAACAGGGGGGGTTGTTGGTGAAAAACTGTTTTTT. Protein product: CASSQTGGVVGEKLFF.

V is TRBV6-5 and J is TRBJ1-5; D unresolved. The CDR3 covers 13 residues. CDR1 and CDR2 from the germline V gene are MNHEY and SVGAGI. V gave up 8 bases and J gave up 5 bases, with 13 bases separating them. The CDR3 bases are TGTGCCAGCTCCTTATCCATAGATCAGCCCCAGCATTTT. This codes for CASSLSIDQPQHF.

The chain joins TRBV6-5 to TRBJ1-1, with 11 positions matching TRBD1. The germline V gene has CDR1 MNHEY and CDR2 SVGAGI. Unmatched junction bases numbered 3, after V lost 5 bases and J lost 10 bases. The CDR3 has 12 amino acids. CDR3 sequence reads: CASSPDRGRAFF. The CDR3 DNA is TGTGCCAGCAGTCCGGACAGGGGGCGAGCTTTCTTT.

The chain recombines TRBV24-1 with TRBJ2-3; the match to TRBD1 covers 10 bases. The CDR3 has 18 amino acids. Looked up from germline, CDR1 is KGHDR and CDR2 is SFDVKD. The V gene end was trimmed by 7 bases and the J gene end by 2 bases; junction bases not matched to a gene: 14. The CDR3 spells CATSGPTRTGGNTDTQYF. The DNA of the CDR3 is TGTGCCACCAGCGGCCCAACACGGACAGGGGGTAACACAGATACGCAGTATTTT.

This clone occurred a few times. V usage is TRBV10-3 and J usage is TRBJ2-7; D perhaps matches TRBD2 (5 bases). Trimming shortened V by 7 bases and J by 1 base, and 11 bases separated the two germline ends. Germline V gene data show CDR1 as ENHRY and CDR2 as SYGVKD. The CDR3 totals 13 residues. CDR3 protein: CAINRDPSYEQYF. As DNA, the CDR3 is TGTGCCATCAATCGGGATCCGTCCTACGAGCAGTACTTC.

This clone occurred a few times. V and J are TRBV3-1 (or the pseudogene TRBV3-2) and TRBJ1-5, with 10 bases aligning to TRBD1. Germline lookup yields CDR1 LGHDT and CDR2 YNNKEL (reference sequence). Trimming removed 3 bases from V and 8 bases from J; junction bases left unmatched: 4. The CDR3 length is 14 residues. This chain's CDR3 is CASSQTGGAEPQHF. CDR3 nucleotide sequence: TGTGCCAGCAGCCAGACAGGGGGCGCGGAGCCCCAGCATTTT.

This clone was counted once. The gene calls are TRBV12-5 and TRBJ2-1, with D uncertain. Germline V gives CDR1 LGHNT, CDR2 FRNRAP. V was shortened by 4 bases and J by 0 bases, with 13 bases between the two germline ends. This CDR3 comprises 16 residues. CDR3 in DNA: TGTGCTAGTGGTTCGTCGCGGAACCCCTCCTACAATGAGCAGTTCTTC. It is translated as CASGSSRNPSYNEQFF. Together with reference TRBV12-5 and TRBJ2-1, the CDR3 gives the full variable domain: DARVTQTPRHKVTEMGQEVTMRCQPILGHNTVFWYRQTMMQGLELLAYFRNRAPLDDSGMPKDRFSAEMPDATLATLKIQPSEPRDSAVYFCASGSSRNPSYNEQFFGPGTRLTVL.

The chain couples TRBV5-1 to TRBJ1-4, with D unresolved. Germline CDR1 is SGHRS and CDR2 is YFSETQ. The V end was cut by 4 bases, the J end by 4 bases, with 11 bases between. The CDR3 has 14 amino acids. The CDR3: CASSPGSSNEKLFF. The CDR3 nucleotides are TGCGCCAGCAGCCCTGGATCTAGTAATGAAAAACTGTTTTTT.

This chain uses TRBV30 with TRBJ2-4; perhaps TRBD1 as D (6 bases). The CDR3 extends over 10 amino acids. Deletions cut 5 bases from V and 11 bases from J, with 10 bases between. From germline, CDR1 is GTSNPN and CDR2 SVGIG (reference sequence). CDR3 DNA sequence: TGTGCCTGGGGACAGTACGTTCAGTACTTC. Protein sequence: CAWGQYVQYF.

This chain connects TRBV28 to TRBJ1-3; D not certain. The length of the CDR3 is 15 residues. The germline V gene encodes CDR1 MDHEN and CDR2 SYDVKM. Trimming pared 3 bases from V and 0 bases from J, leaving 9 bases between. CDR3 DNA: TGTGCCAGCAGTTTTCGGTGGAGCTCTGGAAACACCATATATTTT. Translation gives CASSFRWSSGNTIYF.

The rearrangement joins TRBV10-3 to TRBJ2-7; TRBD1 might be the D (6 bases). V lost 4 bases and J 2 bases, leaving 12 bases between the germline ends. Germline values: CDR1 ENHRY, CDR2 SYGVKD. There are 14 residues in the CDR3. The CDR3 here is CAISATGATYEQYF. In DNA form, the CDR3 reads TGTGCCATCAGTGCGACAGGAGCAACCTACGAGCAGTACTTC.

This clone has just one count. As DNA, the CDR3 is TGTGCCAGCAGTCCTACTAGCTTCGACACAGATACGCAGTATTTT. It yields the protein CASSPTSFDTDTQYF. The rearrangement links TRBV6-5 to TRBJ2-3; tentatively, D is TRBD2 (6 bases). The germline CDR1 and CDR2 sequences are MNHEY and SVGAGI. Trimming cost V 5 bases and J 2 bases, with 14 bases left between them. This CDR3 is built from 15 residues.

J is TRBJ2-7 and V is TRBV27; TRBD2 is a possible D gene (6 bases). The germline gives CDR1 MNHEY, CDR2 SMNVEV (reference sequence). The CDR3 has 13 residues. The V gene lost 5 bases and the J gene lost 5 bases, with 13 bases spanning the gap. CDR3 loop: CASSVRRLDEQYF. In DNA, the CDR3 is TGTGCCAGCAGTGTCCGCCGACTAGACGAGCAGTACTTC.

The gene calls are TRBV11-3 and TRBJ2-3; D is perhaps TRBD2 (5 bases). CDR1 is SGHNT, CDR2 YENEEA, per germline. V dropped 4 bases and J dropped 6 bases, with 20 bases sitting between them. This CDR3 contains 16 residues. The CDR3 protein is CASSSTVGLASDTQYF. CDR3 DNA: TGTGCCAGCAGCTCGACCGTCGGTCTAGCCTCGGATACGCAGTATTTT.

V gene TRBV7-9 combines with J gene TRBJ2-7; possibly TRBD1 for D (7 bases). The CDR3 runs to 14 residues. The germline V and J ends were trimmed by 7 bases and 6 bases, with 19 bases remaining between them. Germline CDR1 SEHNR, CDR2 FQNEAQ (reference sequence). This CDR3 is CASTQGGPQGEQYF. The DNA for the CDR3 is TGTGCCAGCACCCAGGGGGGCCCGCAGGGCGAGCAGTACTTC.

The J gene is TRBJ2-6, the V gene TRBV24-1; D is perhaps TRBD2 (6 bases). Germline CDR1 is KGHDR and CDR2 is SFDVKD. The CDR3 consists of 16 residues. V was trimmed by 2 bases and J by 2 bases, leaving 9 bases between them. Here the CDR3 DNA reads TGTGCCACCAGTGATTCCGGGGGTACTGGGGCCAACGTCCTGACTTTC. Amino acid sequence: CATSDSGGTGANVLTF.

V is TRBV7-2 and J is TRBJ2-1, with TRBD2 matching 10 bases. The junction had 8 bases not matched to a gene; V was cut back by 1 base and J by 2 bases. The CDR3 sequence is 18 residues long. Germline V lookup: CDR1 SGHTA, CDR2 FQGNSA. The CDR3 DNA is TGTGCCAGCAGCTTAGAAGGAGGTAGCGGGGGGACCTACAATGAGCAGTTCTTC. Translation gives CASSLEGGSGGTYNEQFF.

This chain connects TRBV5-4 to TRBJ2-1, with TRBD1 matching 8 bases. Germline CDR1 SGHNT, CDR2 YYREEE (reference sequence). The CDR3 length is 17 residues. Trimming removed 0 bases from V and 7 bases from J; junction bases left unmatched: 12. The CDR3 sequence is CASSLDPGQGIGNEQFF. Here the CDR3 DNA reads TGTGCCAGCAGCTTGGATCCCGGACAGGGAATAGGGAATGAGCAGTTCTTC.

The chain has TRBV2 and TRBJ1-2; 8 positions agree with TRBD1. CDR3 length equals 12 residues. The junction had 6 bases not matched to a gene; V was cut back by 8 bases and J by 7 bases. The germline CDR1 and CDR2 sequences are SNHLY and FYNNEI. CDR3 amino acids: CASHPTGAGYTF. In DNA form, the CDR3 reads TGTGCCAGCCACCCGACAGGGGCTGGCTACACCTTC.

The chain couples TRBV5-6 to TRBJ1-2, with a possible D match to TRBD1 (6 bases). V was cut by 0 bases and J by 2 bases, with 11 bases left in between. Per germline, CDR1 SGHDT and CDR2 YYEEEE. There are 15 residues in the CDR3. Here the CDR3 reads CASSLGGQENYGYTF. Here the CDR3 DNA reads TGTGCCAGCAGCTTGGGGGGGCAGGAAAACTATGGCTACACCTTC.

The rearrangement links TRBV19 to TRBJ1-1, with TRBD1 matching over 7 bases. Trimming removed 4 bases from V and 1 base from J; junction bases left unmatched: 6. This CDR3 contains 15 residues. Germline V gives CDR1 LNHDA, CDR2 SQIVND (reference sequence). CDR3 amino acids: CASSTTWTGNTEAFF. The CDR3 DNA reads TGTGCCAGTAGTACCACCTGGACAGGGAACACTGAAGCTTTCTTT.

The chain recombines TRBV27 with TRBJ2-7, with 11 bases matching TRBD1. Looked up from germline, CDR1 is MNHEY and CDR2 is SMNVEV (reference sequence). The ends lost 3 bases at V and 3 bases at J; junction bases unmatched: 7. The CDR3 is made up of 16 amino acids. The chain's CDR3 is CASSFLLGTGGYEQYF. The CDR3 nucleotides are TGTGCCAGCAGTTTCTTACTTGGGACAGGGGGCTACGAGCAGTACTTC.

The chain is built from TRBV5-6 and TRBJ1-4; 10 nucleotides align to TRBD1. J lost 8 bases, V lost 4 bases, and 5 bases had no gene match. Germline V gene data show CDR1 as SGHDT and CDR2 as YYEEEE. The CDR3 contains 14 residues. The CDR3 DNA is TGTGCCAGCAGCCGACGGACAGGGGGAGAAAAACTGTTTTTT. Translation: CASSRRTGGEKLFF.

The V call is TRBV5-5, the J call TRBJ1-5, with D tentatively TRBD1 (6 bases). V was trimmed by 0 bases and J by 5 bases, leaving 12 bases between them. Germline V gene data show CDR1 as SGHKS and CDR2 as YYEKEE (reference sequence). This CDR3 has 15 residues. DNA of the CDR3: TGTGCCAGCAGCTTGGATACAGGGCCCCATCAGCCCCAGCATTTT. Translation: CASSLDTGPHQPQHF.

The chain carries TRBV24-1 and TRBJ1-2; D unresolved. Between the trimmed V and J ends, which lost 1 base and 1 base, there was a span of 6 bases. This CDR3 spans 14 amino acids. CDR1 is KGHDR, CDR2 SFDVKD, per germline. Here the CDR3 reads CATSDLGVNYGYTF. The CDR3 DNA follows: TGTGCCACCAGTGATTTAGGAGTTAACTATGGCTACACCTTC.

V usage is TRBV6-5 and J usage is TRBJ1-4; 7 bases agree with TRBD1. This CDR3 is 15 amino acids long. The trim removed 4 bases at V and 7 bases at J, leaving 9 bases unmatched. CDR1 and CDR2 (germline): MNHEY, SVGAGI. The CDR3 bases are TGTGCCAGCAGTTCGACAGGGTCGCCTCCTGAAAAACTGTTTTTT. This encodes CASSSTGSPPEKLFF.

The chain couples TRBV19 to TRBJ2-3; a possible D gene is TRBD2 (6 bases). Germline V lookup: CDR1 LNHDA, CDR2 SQIVND (reference sequence). CDR3 length: 15 residues. Trimming cost V 4 bases and J 0 bases, with 11 bases left between them. The chain's CDR3 is CASSSSGTSTDTQYF. Written as DNA, the CDR3 is TGTGCCAGTAGTAGCTCGGGGACTAGCACAGATACGCAGTATTTT.